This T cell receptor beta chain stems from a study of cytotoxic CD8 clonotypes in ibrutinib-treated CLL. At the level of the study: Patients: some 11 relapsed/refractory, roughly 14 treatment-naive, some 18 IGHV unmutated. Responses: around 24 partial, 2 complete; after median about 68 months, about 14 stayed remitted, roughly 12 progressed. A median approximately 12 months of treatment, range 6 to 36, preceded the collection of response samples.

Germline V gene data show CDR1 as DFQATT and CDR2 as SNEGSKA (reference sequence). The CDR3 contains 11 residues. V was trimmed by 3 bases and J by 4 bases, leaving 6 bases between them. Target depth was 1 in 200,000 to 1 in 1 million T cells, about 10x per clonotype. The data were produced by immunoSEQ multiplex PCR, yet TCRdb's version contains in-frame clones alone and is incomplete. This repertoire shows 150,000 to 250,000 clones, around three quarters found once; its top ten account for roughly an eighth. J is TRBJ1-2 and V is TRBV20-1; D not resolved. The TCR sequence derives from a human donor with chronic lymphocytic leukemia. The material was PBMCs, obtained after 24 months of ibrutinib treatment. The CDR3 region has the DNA TGCAGTGCTAGTGCCATCTATGGCTACACCTTC. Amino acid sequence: CSASAIYGYTF.